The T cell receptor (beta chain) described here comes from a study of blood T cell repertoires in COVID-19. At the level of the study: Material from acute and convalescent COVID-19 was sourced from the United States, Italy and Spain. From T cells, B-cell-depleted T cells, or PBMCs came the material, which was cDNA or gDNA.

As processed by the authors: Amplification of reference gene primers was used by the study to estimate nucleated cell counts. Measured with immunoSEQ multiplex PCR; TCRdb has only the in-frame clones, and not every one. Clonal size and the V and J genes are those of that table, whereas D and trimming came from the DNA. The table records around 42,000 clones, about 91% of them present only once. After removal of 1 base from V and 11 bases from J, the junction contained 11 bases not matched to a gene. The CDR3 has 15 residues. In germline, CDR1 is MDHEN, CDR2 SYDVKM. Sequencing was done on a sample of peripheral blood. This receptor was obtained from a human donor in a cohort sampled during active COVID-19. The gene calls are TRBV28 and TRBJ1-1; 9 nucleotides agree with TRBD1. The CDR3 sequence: CASSLLSRDRVWAFF. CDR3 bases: TGTGCCAGCAGTTTATTGTCCCGGGACAGGGTGTGGGCTTTCTTT.